This T cell receptor beta chain was recovered during a study of T cell responses to AZD1222 COVID-19 vaccine (dated by TCRdb to 2020 to 2022). Concerning the study at large: Because spike-specific TCR depth and breadth did not differ between the two schedules, AZD1222 recipients who got a second dose at roughly 4 weeks were pooled with those who got a second dose at roughly 12 weeks. A total of approximately 230 trial participants underwent TCR sequencing, of whom about 200 received two doses of AZD1222 and about 25 received two doses of the MenACWY control vaccine. Trial participants were enrolled by age into 18-55, 56-69 and 70-plus year subgroups, with 148, 28 and 57 TCR-sequenced participants respectively.

The CDR3 regions of human TCRbeta chains were analyzed by immunosequencing. In the authors' own workflow: Repertoire TCRs were matched against a reference library of SARS-CoV-2-specific TCRs generated with the MIRA antigen-specificity platform. Breadth was defined as the fraction of unique TCRs that were SARS-CoV-2-associated. Depth was defined as the fraction of total T cells that were SARS-CoV-2-associated. Using the MIRA data, every spike-specific TCR was mapped to the spike region that the TCR reacted to and assigned to either a CD4 or a CD8 class. Log10-transformed breadth and depth values were compared by one-way ANOVA with Sidak's multiple comparisons tests. TCRdb re-hosts the immuneACCESS table, in-frame sequences only. Its copies lack some clones; in the studies checked, an unresolved V gene accounts for under half of them, and the cause for the rest is not known. That table furnishes V, J and clone size, whereas the DNA furnished D and trimming. The sample includes some 130,000 clones, with around 93% observed a single time. The biggest ten clones account for 9.1% of the sample.

Worth noting for this clone: It has no known antigen specificity. No base-level quality is on record; no much larger clone is a single base apart.

The paper as a whole reports these results and caveats: Participants were mostly white British, with more females than males. The authors suggested clonal diversity may have been underestimated. In the small 56-69-year group, the increase in depth fell short of significance, most likely because of low power. The whole spike protein was spanned by vaccine-associated CD4 TCRs, and dominant responses were seen in regions 160-218 and 743-854. Nearly half of unique spike-specific TCRs reportedly recognized epitopes outside regions mutated in the B.1.351 and B.1.1.7 variants. After two AZD1222 doses, both the breadth and the depth of spike-specific TCRs were significantly higher than at day 0 and than in MenACWY recipients. Conclusions about previously exposed vaccinees are limited because only five to seven AZD1222 recipients were SARS-CoV-2 seropositive at baseline. No day 14 peak-response samples were available, so repertoires were characterized only after the peak T cell response.

The time point tag for this specimen amounts to: baseline before first vaccination. Samples from vaccinated people were obtained from the UK trials COV001 and COV002, which included a single-blind randomized controlled phase 2/3 trial of AZD1222 (ChAdOx1 nCoV-19) in healthy adults. For TCRbeta chain sequencing, PBMC samples were collected from trial participants at day 0 and at day 28 after the second dose. From the germline V gene, CDR1 is SGHTA and CDR2 is FQGNSA. V is shortened by 4 bases, J by 7 bases, and the region joining them spans 11 bases. Reading from cysteine to phenylalanine, the CDR3 counts 13 amino acids. The sequence is cut down to CDR3 DNA, 39 bases in frame from base 1.

This chain joins TRBV7-2 to TRBJ2-1, with the D gene not confidently named. The specimen was peripheral blood, collected on day 0 of AZD1222 vaccination. This TCR derives from an adult in good health. The CDR3 amino acid sequence is: CASSSPPGNEQFF. The nucleotide sequence reads as follows: TGTGCCAGCAGCTCTCCGCCCGGAAATGAGCAGTTCTTC.